Presented here are 8 T cell receptor beta chains from one specimen sequenced in a study of T cell responses to AZD1222 COVID-19 vaccine. Clones were read by immunoSEQ multiplex PCR, and TCRdb kept only the in-frame ones, dropping some. The profile shows 110,000 to 150,000 clones, 92% of them singletons. The starting material was peripheral blood, obtained 28 days after the second AZD1222 dose. The receptors were gathered from an adult who received the AZD1222 COVID-19 vaccine.

This clone was recorded only once. The rearrangement links TRBV6-2 or TRBV6-3 to TRBJ2-5; 7 nucleotides match TRBD1. With V trimmed by 4 bases and J by 0 bases, 8 bases remained unmatched. The CDR3 loop spans 16 amino acids. From germline, CDR1 is MNHEY and CDR2 SVGEGT. This CDR3 is CASSFEKQGYQETQYF. CDR3 in DNA: TGTGCCAGCAGTTTCGAAAAACAGGGGTACCAAGAGACCCAGTACTTC.

The rearrangement links TRBV5-4 to TRBJ2-5, with 7 nucleotides matching TRBD2. The ends lost 2 bases at V and 5 bases at J; junction bases unmatched: 6. The CDR3 runs 14 residues. Germline CDR1 is SGHNT and CDR2 is YYREEE (reference sequence). As DNA, the CDR3 is TGTGCCAGCAGCTTCGGGGGGAGGTTGGAGACCCAGTACTTC. This encodes CASSFGGRLETQYF.

CDR3 residues: CASSLGAGETQYF. The DNA of the CDR3 is TGTGCCAGCAGCTTAGGAGCGGGAGAGACCCAGTACTTC. This rearrangement joins TRBV7-7 to TRBJ2-5, with D tentatively TRBD2 (6 bases). CDR3 length: 13 amino acids. Per the germline V gene, CDR1 is SSHAT and CDR2 is FNYEAQ (reference sequence). V was trimmed by 1 base and J by 4 bases, leaving 7 bases between them.

The chain joins TRBV6-5 to TRBJ2-7, with a possible D match to TRBD2 (6 bases). V lost 5 bases, J lost 2 bases, and 16 bases lay in between. This CDR3 spans 15 amino acids. Germline assignment: CDR1 MNHEY and CDR2 SVGAGI. CDR3 in amino acids: CASSQSAGFTYEQYF. The CDR3, as DNA: TGTGCCAGCAGTCAATCAGCGGGTTTCACCTACGAGCAGTACTTC.

The V and J genes are TRBV7-2 and TRBJ1-1, with D perhaps matching TRBD1 (5 bases). The CDR3 length is 15 residues. The germline V and J ends were trimmed by 0 bases and 4 bases, with 12 bases remaining between them. The germline CDR1 and CDR2 sequences are SGHTA and FQGNSA. This CDR3 is CASSLAPRAGTEAFF. Written as DNA, the CDR3 is TGTGCCAGCAGCTTAGCGCCCAGGGCAGGCACTGAAGCTTTCTTT.

The DNA for the CDR3 is TGTGCCAGTAGTACCCGGACTAGCGGGAGGCCCTACAATGAGCAGTTCTTC. Protein product: CASSTRTSGRPYNEQFF. The chain employs TRBV19 and TRBJ2-1; TRBD2 agrees at 14 bases. V dropped 4 bases and J dropped 2; count of bases not matched to a gene: 4. Per the germline V gene, CDR1 is LNHDA and CDR2 is SQIVND (reference sequence). CDR3 size: 17 residues.

V and J are TRBV30 and TRBJ1-2; D gene uncertain. The CDR3 extends over 13 amino acids. The germline V gene encodes CDR1 GTSNPN and CDR2 SVGIG (reference sequence). Trimming took off 2 bases at V and 5 bases at J, with 12 bases between the two ends. CDR3 sequence reads: CAWSPFGLYGYTF. CDR3 coding DNA: TGTGCCTGGAGTCCCTTCGGCCTGTATGGCTACACCTTC. Looking up the rest from reference TRBV30 and TRBJ1-2 gives the full variable domain: SQTIHQWPATLVQPVGSPLSLECTVEGTSNPNLYWYRQAAGRGLQLLFYSVGIGQISSEVPQNLSASRPQDRQFILSSKKLLLSDSGFYLCAWSPFGLYGYTFGSGTRLTVV.

J is TRBJ2-7 and V is TRBV9, with D perhaps assigned TRBD1 or TRBD2 (7 bases each). CDR1 is SGDLS, CDR2 YYNGEE, per germline. The CDR3 length is 16 residues. Trimming removed 0 bases from V and 0 bases from J, with 13 bases in between. CDR3 coding DNA: TGTGCCAGCAGCGTAGGAGCGGGACAGAGCTCCTACGAGCAGTACTTC. Protein product: CASSVGAGQSSYEQYF. Full variable domain (missing parts from reference TRBV9 and TRBJ2-7): DSGVTQTPKHLITATGQRVTLRCSPRSGDLSVYWYQQSLDQGLQFLIQYYNGEERAKGNILERFSAQQFPDLHSELNLSSLELGDSALYFCASSVGAGQSSYEQYFGPGTRLTVT.